The 23 T cell receptor beta chains below were found in one sample sequenced in a study of metastatic and nonmetastatic thyroid tumors. Patients underwent thyroid surgery, and none had received any treatment before it. MiXCR re-clonotyped the PCR reads for TCRdb. Of roughly 2,500 clones listed, 25% are singletons. The specimen sequenced was adjacent normal tissue. These TCRs come from a male donor with papillary thyroid cancer or a benign thyroid nodule (not recorded which). Some clones in this sample may be carry-over from other donors' samples.

This clone is medium-sized within its sample. The gene calls are TRBV4-1 and TRBJ1-5; D gene ambiguous. V lost 1 base and J lost 8, with 9 bases in between. The germline V gene has CDR1 MGHRA and CDR2 YSYEKL. The CDR3 runs to 13 residues. The CDR3 DNA is TGCGCCAGCAGCCAAGTTGGAGTGGAGCCCCAGCATTTT. This gives the protein CASSQVGVEPQHF.

This clone is deemed medium-sized (0.01 to 0.1%). This sequence joins TRBV5-1 and TRBJ2-5; D may be TRBD2 (5 bases). CDR1 SGHRS and CDR2 YFSETQ come from the germline V gene. This CDR3 comprises 14 residues. Trimming pared 2 bases from V and 5 bases from J, leaving 13 bases between. In DNA, the CDR3 is TGCGCCAGCAGCTTTCATCCGGCTAGCGAGACCCAGTACTTC. Protein sequence: CASSFHPASETQYF.

The chain carries TRBV20-1 and TRBJ2-1; possible D gene TRBD1, 5 bases. The CDR3 extends over 11 amino acids. The germline CDR1 and CDR2 sequences are DFQATT and SNEGSKA (reference sequence). The germline V and J ends were trimmed by 7 bases and 8 bases, with 12 bases remaining between them. DNA of the CDR3: TGCAGTGTTTCCAGGGTACATGAGCAGTTCTTC. Its protein is CSVSRVHEQFF.

This clone is categorized as large. This chain uses TRBV6-2 or TRBV6-3 with TRBJ2-1; unclear D gene. Trimming removed 6 bases at V and 5 bases at J, with 11 bases between. Germline V gene lookup returns CDR1 MNHEY and CDR2 SVGEGT. The CDR3 is 13 residues long. CDR3 sequence: CASSRGPDNEQFF. CDR3 in DNA: TGTGCCAGCAGCCGTGGGCCCGACAATGAGCAGTTCTTC.

This clone was counted between two and nine times. The chain employs TRBV28 and TRBJ1-4, with 9 positions matching TRBD1. CDR1 MDHEN and CDR2 SYDVKM come from the germline V gene. The CDR3 is made up of 16 amino acids. The J segment lost 6 bases and the V segment lost 4 bases, leaving 9 bases of the junction unmatched. CDR3 DNA: TGTGCCAGCAGTTCCCGTATACAGGGGGCTTATGAAAAACTGTTTTTT. It specifies CASSSRIQGAYEKLFF.

The CDR3 is CASSPDRESYEQYF. As DNA, the CDR3 is TGTGCCAGCAGTCCCGACAGGGAGTCCTACGAGCAGTACTTC. The rearrangement joins TRBV27 to TRBJ2-7; TRBD1 matches at 7 bases. Trimming took 5 bases from V and 1 from J; bases not matched to a gene: 5. CDR3 length: 14 residues. Germline loops: CDR1 MNHEY, CDR2 SMNVEV (reference sequence).

The V gene is TRBV20-1, the J gene TRBJ1-1; 8 positions match TRBD1. Germline CDR1 is DFQATT and CDR2 is SNEGSKA (reference sequence). J gave up 2 bases and V 5 bases, and 7 bases lay outside the gene matches. CDR3 length: 14 residues. CDR3 nucleotide sequence: TGCAGTGCTGGACAGGGAGGGGAAAACACTGAAGCTTTCTTT. Translation: CSAGQGGENTEAFF.

This clone was seen a few times. J is TRBJ1-2 and V is TRBV10-2; TRBD1 matches 9 bases. The CDR3 runs 13 residues. Unmatched junction bases numbered 5, after V lost 6 bases and J lost 6 bases. Germline loops: CDR1 WSHSY, CDR2 SAAADI. CDR3 nucleotides: TGCGCCAGCAGCCCACAGGGGGCTAATGGCTACACCTTC. It codes for CASSPQGANGYTF.

This clone is termed medium-sized (0.01 to 0.1%). The V call is TRBV9, the J call TRBJ2-5; TRBD2 is a possible D gene (6 bases). V gave up 4 bases and J gave up 4 bases, with 14 bases separating them. Germline loops: CDR1 SGDLS, CDR2 YYNGEE. The CDR3 loop spans 14 amino acids. The chain's CDR3 is CASSPGYGGETQYF. The CDR3 nucleotides are TGTGCCAGCAGCCCCGGTTACGGGGGAGAGACCCAGTACTTC.

Relative to its sample, this clone is large. This chain joins TRBV20-1 and TRBJ2-7, with 11 bases lining up with TRBD1. V gave up 0 bases and J gave up 6 bases; unmatched junction bases: 7. This CDR3 is built from 15 residues. Germline CDR1 DFQATT, CDR2 SNEGSKA (reference sequence). The CDR3 loop reads CSARDPDRGLFEQYF. The CDR3 nucleotides read TGCAGTGCTAGAGATCCGGACAGGGGGCTGTTCGAGCAGTACTTC.

The V and J genes are TRBV11-2 and TRBJ2-1; D unresolved. Germline V gene sequence: CDR1 SGHAT, CDR2 FQNNGV. This CDR3 is 11 amino acids long. The V and J ends lost 3 bases and 12 bases respectively, with 9 bases between them. CDR3 coding DNA: TGTGCCAGCAGCTTCGCGCGCGGGCAGTTCTTC. Encoded protein: CASSFARGQFF.

This clone has just a few counts. V gene TRBV2 combines with J gene TRBJ2-3; 10 bases agree with TRBD2. J lost 3 bases, V lost 7 bases, and 4 bases had no gene match. The length of the CDR3 is 14 residues. Germline CDR1 reads SNHLY; CDR2 reads FYNNEI. The CDR3 nucleotides read TGTGCCAGCAACGAAGCGGGGGGGACAGATACGCAGTATTTT. Its translation is CASNEAGGTDTQYF.

This sequence joins TRBV11-3 and TRBJ2-5, with 8 bases identical to TRBD1. V lost 5 bases to trimming and J lost 4 bases; unmatched junction nucleotides: 12. CDR1 and CDR2 from the germline V gene are SGHNT and YENEEA. This CDR3 contains 16 residues. CDR3 nucleotides: TGTGCCAGCAGCACCCGGACAGGGATGGTCGGAGAGACCCAGTACTTC. It codes for CASSTRTGMVGETQYF.

This clone is termed large (0.1 to 1%). J is TRBJ1-1 and V is TRBV2, with 7 positions matching TRBD1. The CDR3 consists of 13 residues. CDR1 and CDR2 (germline): SNHLY, FYNNEI. V shed 4 bases, J shed 5 bases, and the junction held 4 bases outside the gene matches. The CDR3 region is CASSGQGGTEAFF. DNA of the CDR3: TGTGCCAGCAGTGGACAGGGTGGGACTGAAGCTTTCTTT.

This clone came up a few times. CDR3 sequence: CASSEWRQHYGYTF. The DNA of the CDR3 is TGTGCCAGCAGTGAATGGCGACAGCACTATGGCTACACCTTC. V gene TRBV2 combines with J gene TRBJ1-2, with D possibly being TRBD1 (5 bases). Germline CDR1 SNHLY, CDR2 FYNNEI. The CDR3 spans 14 residues. Trimming took off 2 bases at V and 3 bases at J, with 10 bases between the two ends.

This chain connects TRBV20-1 to TRBJ2-2; 7 positions match TRBD2. V trimming: 2 bases; J trimming: 5 bases; junction bases outside the gene matches: 8. The CDR3 is 15 amino acids. Germline CDR1 DFQATT, CDR2 SNEGSKA (reference sequence). The CDR3 spells CSARSGGEETGELFF. CDR3 sequence (DNA): TGCAGTGCTAGATCGGGGGGAGAAGAGACCGGGGAGCTGTTTTTT.

J is TRBJ2-7 and V is TRBV2, with D perhaps TRBD1 (6 bases). V gave up 3 bases and J gave up 6 bases, with 18 bases separating them. This CDR3 has 15 residues. The V gene's germline CDR1 is SNHLY and CDR2 FYNNEI. CDR3 region: CASSDVPGGSGEQYF. DNA of the CDR3: TGTGCCAGCAGTGACGTCCCTGGGGGCTCTGGCGAGCAGTACTTC.

This clone turned up a few times. The V and J genes are TRBV12-3 or TRBV12-4 and TRBJ1-5; 10 nucleotides match TRBD1. V shed 4 bases, J shed 6 bases, and the junction held 3 bases outside the gene matches. CDR3 length equals 14 residues. The CDR3 region has the DNA TGTGCCAGCAGTTCCGGGACAGGGGTTCAGCCCCAGCATTTT. Its translation is CASSSGTGVQPQHF.

This clone was counted ten times or more. The J gene is TRBJ2-3, the V gene TRBV7-9, with D tentatively TRBD1 or TRBD2 (7 bases each). This CDR3 is built from 15 residues. The germline gives CDR1 SEHNR, CDR2 FQNEAQ (reference sequence). The V gene lost 6 bases and the J gene lost 5 bases, with 18 bases spanning the gap. The CDR3 bases are TGTGCCAGCAGTCCCCAGGGGGGGGTAGAAGATACGCAGTATTTT. It specifies CASSPQGGVEDTQYF.

This clone was found a few times. One end of the junction does not line up with germline, which may come from a read error. V gene TRBV6-4 combines with J gene TRBJ1-1; D remains unclear. Germline-derived CDR1 and CDR2 are MRHNA and SNTAGT. The CDR3 has 16 residues. As DNA, the CDR3 is TGTGCCAGCAGTTACTCGAAGTCCGGCGGAGGCGGCCGAGCTTTCTTT. Translated, it gives CASSYSKSGGGGRAFF.

This clone is a singleton in its sample. The J gene is TRBJ1-6, the V gene TRBV20-1, with a possible D match to TRBD1 (5 bases). This CDR3 has 16 residues. V was clipped by 6 bases and J by 2 bases, with 17 bases between them. CDR1 is DFQATT and CDR2 is SNEGSKA in the germline V gene (reference sequence). CDR3 in DNA: TGCAGTGCAACCTCGCGGGGGGGGACCTATAATTCACCCCTCCACTTT. It encodes CSATSRGGTYNSPLHF.

V and J are TRBV27 and TRBJ2-5, with 11 bases matching TRBD2. CDR1 is MNHEY, CDR2 SMNVEV, per germline (reference sequence). The CDR3 covers 15 residues. Trimming took 4 bases from V and 4 from J; bases not matched to a gene: 5. The CDR3 sequence is CASSSGLAGGETQYF. The DNA of the CDR3 is TGTGCCAGCAGTTCCGGGCTAGCGGGAGGAGAGACCCAGTACTTC.

In its sample, this clone is medium-sized. V and J are TRBV18 and TRBJ2-7; no clear D gene. In germline, CDR1 is KGHSH, CDR2 LQKENI. This CDR3 comprises 12 residues. Trimming removed 3 bases at V and 5 bases at J, with 8 bases between. CDR3: CASSPEPDEQYF. DNA of the CDR3: TGTGCCAGCTCACCGGAACCAGACGAGCAGTACTTC.